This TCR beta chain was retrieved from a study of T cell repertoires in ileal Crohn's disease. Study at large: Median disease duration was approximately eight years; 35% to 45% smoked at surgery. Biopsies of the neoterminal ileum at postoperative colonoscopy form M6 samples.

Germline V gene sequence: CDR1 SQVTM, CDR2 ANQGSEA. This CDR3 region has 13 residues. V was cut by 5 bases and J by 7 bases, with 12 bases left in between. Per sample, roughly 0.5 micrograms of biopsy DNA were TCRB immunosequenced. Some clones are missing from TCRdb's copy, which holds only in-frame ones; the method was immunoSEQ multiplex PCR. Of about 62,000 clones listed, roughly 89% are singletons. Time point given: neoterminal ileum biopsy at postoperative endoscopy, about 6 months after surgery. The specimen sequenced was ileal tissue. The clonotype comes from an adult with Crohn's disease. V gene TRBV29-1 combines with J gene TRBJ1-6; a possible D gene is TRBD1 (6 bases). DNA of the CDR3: TGCAGCGTTCGGCACAGGGAGAATTCACCCCTCCACTTT. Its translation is CSVRHRENSPLHF.